This T cell receptor (beta chain) is drawn from a study of T cells in Graves' hyperthyroidism and ophthalmopathy. There were TCR beta CDR3 regions amplified from RNA transcripts. The HTBI primer set was used in a first-round RT-PCR of the TCR CDR3. One entry per CDR3 protein, called by TCRdb with MiXCR from the multiplex PCR reads. The repertoire holds fewer than 750,000 distinct CDR3 sequences, with around 13% as singletons. Study observations and caveats: In simple terms, a model built on 13 V-J features told ophthalmopathy apart from stable hyperthyroidism. Among clonotypes expanded in thyroid above 0.001, most were also found in blood.

Many counts were recorded for this clonotype. As yet, its antigen is unknown. Germline V gives CDR1 SGHAT, CDR2 FQNNGV. The CDR3 has 15 amino acids. V was clipped by 1 base and J by 3 bases; unmatched bases: 6. Individuals with ophthalmopathy presented a Clinical Activity Score of at least 3, a NOSPECS grade of at least 4 and a duration under 3 months. This sequence joins TRBV11-2 and TRBJ2-7; 7 bases match TRBD2. The sequenced sample consisted of blood. The source is a woman in her forties or fifties with Graves' ophthalmopathy. The CDR3 DNA follows: TGTGCCAGCAGCTTAGCGGGAGGTCAGGGCTACGAGCAGTACTTC. Translating it yields CASSLAGGQGYEQYF.